These 31 T cell receptor beta chains share one sample of origin, sequenced in a study of shared clonotypes between healthy human individuals. The repertoire was sequenced with immunoSEQ multiplex PCR; TCRdb's copy has only in-frame clones and lacks some. The profile shows roughly 500,000 clones, less than 85% of them singletons. The sequenced sample was PBMCs. The receptor set was obtained from a woman in her forties in good health. Some clones in this sample may be carry-over from other donors' samples.

This clone showed up just a few times. The J gene is TRBJ2-2, the V gene TRBV11-3; perhaps TRBD2 as D (5 bases). CDR1 SGHNT and CDR2 YENEEA come from the germline V gene. V gave up 9 bases and J gave up 7 bases, with 12 bases separating them. The CDR3 runs 12 residues. This chain's CDR3 is CASQLGDGELFF. CDR3 sequence (DNA): TGTGCCAGTCAACTAGGAGACGGGGAGCTGTTTTTT. The whole variable domain, filled in from reference TRBV11-3 and TRBJ2-2, reads EAGVVQSPRYKIIEKKQPVAFWCNPISGHNTLYWYLQNLGQGPELLIRYENEEAVDDSQLPKDRFSAERLKGVDSTLKIQPAELGDSAVYLCASQLGDGELFFGEGSRLTVL.

In this sample, this clone turned up once. The rearrangement uses TRBV5-1 and TRBJ2-5; no firm D call. Germline CDR1 and CDR2: SGHRS and YFSETQ. V was shortened by 0 bases and J by 1 base, with 10 bases between the two germline ends. The CDR3 is 15 residues long. This CDR3 is CASSLALGGQETQYF. DNA for the CDR3: TGCGCCAGCAGCTTGGCCTTGGGCGGCCAAGAGACCCAGTACTTC.

This clone came up a few times. V and J are TRBV28 and TRBJ2-7, with TRBD2 matching 8 bases. Trimming cost V 2 bases and J 5 bases; bases outside gene matches: 2. This CDR3 is built from 13 residues. Germline V lookup: CDR1 MDHEN, CDR2 SYDVKM. CDR3 nucleotides: TGTGCCAGCAGTTTAAGTAGCGGGAACGAGCAGTACTTC. Protein product: CASSLSSGNEQYF.

The chain recombines TRBV5-6 with TRBJ2-3, with 8 bases aligning to TRBD2. Germline CDR1 and CDR2: SGHDT and YYEEEE. The trim removed 1 base at V and 5 bases at J, leaving 6 bases unmatched. The CDR3 is 15 amino acids. The CDR3 DNA is TGTGCCAGCAGCTTGTGGTCGGGAGGGCGAGATACGCAGTATTTT. It specifies CASSLWSGGRDTQYF.

As for this clone: A junction end diverges from the germline sequence, so it may reflect a read error. The chain links TRBV28 to TRBJ2-5, with D perhaps matching TRBD1 or TRBD2 (6 bases each). The CDR3 has 18 amino acids. Germline V gene data show CDR1 as MDHEN and CDR2 as SYDVKM. The CDR3 spells CASTTPRAPFGGQGTQYF. As DNA, the CDR3 is TGTGCCAGCACCACCCCCCGCGCGCCATTCGGGGGACAAGGGACCCAGTACTTC.

The rearrangement links TRBV11-2 to TRBJ2-5; D gene uncertain. Trimming stripped 5 bases from V and 5 bases from J, with 12 bases between. Looked up from germline, CDR1 is SGHAT and CDR2 is FQNNGV. This CDR3 has 13 amino acids. The DNA for the CDR3 is TGTGCCAGCAGCCCAGGATCAAGGGAGACCCAGTACTTC. It encodes CASSPGSRETQYF.

The gene calls are TRBV30 and TRBJ1-4, with TRBD1 matching over 9 bases. Looked up from germline, CDR1 is GTSNPN and CDR2 is SVGIG (reference sequence). There are 13 residues in the CDR3. V gave up 4 bases and J gave up 8 bases; unmatched junction bases: 5. CDR3 coding DNA: TGTGCCTGGAACAGGGGGCTGGAAGAAAAACTGTTTTTT. This gives the protein CAWNRGLEEKLFF.

The rearrangement uses TRBV4-3 and TRBJ2-7; D remains ambiguous. Trimming removed 0 bases at V and 4 bases at J, with 7 bases between. Germline values: CDR1 LGHNA, CDR2 YSLEER. The CDR3 has 13 amino acids. CDR3 protein: CASSQEHGYEQYF. The CDR3 region has the DNA TGCGCCAGCAGCCAAGAACATGGATACGAGCAGTACTTC.

In its sample, this clone was seen many times. J is TRBJ2-5 and V is TRBV6-1; TRBD1 agrees at 11 bases. The CDR3 is made up of 15 amino acids. Trimming at V came to 4 bases and at J to 1 base, leaving 2 bases not matched to a gene. Germline-derived CDR1 and CDR2 are MNHNS and SASEGT. CDR3 sequence reads: CASSGDRGFQETQYF. CDR3 coding DNA: TGTGCCAGCAGTGGGGACAGGGGGTTCCAAGAGACCCAGTACTTC.

This chain joins TRBV11-2 and TRBJ2-3; D not certain. This CDR3 comprises 13 residues. In germline, CDR1 is SGHAT, CDR2 FQNNGV. Trimming pared 2 bases from V and 5 bases from J, leaving 8 bases between. The DNA of the CDR3 is TGTGCCAGCAGCTTAAATACGGGAGATACGCAGTATTTT. This sequence encodes CASSLNTGDTQYF.

The DNA of the CDR3 is TGTGCCAGTAGTCAGACAGGGGGCGAAGACACCATATATTTT. Its translation: CASSQTGGEDTIYF. V and J are TRBV19 and TRBJ1-3; 10 nucleotides match TRBD1. Trimming at V came to 5 bases and at J to 8 bases, leaving 6 bases not matched to a gene. The CDR3 has 14 residues. Germline assignment: CDR1 LNHDA and CDR2 SQIVND (reference sequence).

J is TRBJ2-3 and V is TRBV9, with a weak D call TRBD2 (5 bases). V was shortened by 2 bases and J by 2 bases, with 15 bases between the two germline ends. This CDR3 is built from 16 residues. The germline V gene has CDR1 SGDLS and CDR2 YYNGEE. The chain's CDR3 is CASSVFGRAHTDTQYF. CDR3 nucleotide sequence: TGTGCCAGCAGCGTCTTTGGGCGGGCCCACACAGATACGCAGTATTTT.

The chain links TRBV10-3 to TRBJ2-7; D may be TRBD2 (7 bases). Trimming took 5 bases from V and 4 from J, leaving 21 bases between them. The CDR3 consists of 16 residues. Germline-derived CDR1 and CDR2 are ENHRY and SYGVKD. CDR3 in DNA: TGTGCCATCAGTCCCTTGGGAGGGGGGGGTCAGTACGAGCAGTACTTC. Protein: CAISPLGGGGQYEQYF.

This chain connects TRBV5-8 to TRBJ2-1, with D tentatively TRBD1 (5 bases). CDR1 and CDR2 (germline): SGHTS, YDEGEE. The CDR3 is made up of 13 amino acids. Trimming removed 0 bases from V and 9 bases from J, with 10 bases in between. CDR3 bases: TGTGCCAGCAGCTTGGCCTCCAGGGCTGAGCAGTTCTTC. Translated, it gives CASSLASRAEQFF.

Only a few counts were recorded for this clone. The V and J genes are TRBV7-3 and TRBJ2-2; 7 nucleotides match TRBD1. V trimming: 2 bases; J trimming: 5 bases; junction bases outside the gene matches: 5. The CDR3 covers 15 residues. CDR1 and CDR2 from the germline V gene are SGHTA and FQGTGA. The CDR3 DNA reads as TGTGCCAGCAGCTTAGCGGCGACAGGGACCGGGGAGCTGTTTTTT. Its protein product is CASSLAATGTGELFF.

The chain joins TRBV19 to TRBJ2-6; D gene uncertain. This CDR3 spans 14 amino acids. V shed 10 bases and J shed 0 bases, with 10 bases lying between them. Germline V gene sequence: CDR1 LNHDA, CDR2 SQIVND (reference sequence). The CDR3 DNA follows: TGTGCCACCAAAGAGAGCTCTGGGGCCAACGTCCTGACTTTC. The encoded protein is CATKESSGANVLTF.

The V gene is TRBV4-1, the J gene TRBJ1-2; D is unclear. Germline CDR1 MGHRA, CDR2 YSYEKL. CDR3 size: 16 residues. Trimming shortened V by 4 bases and J by 8 bases, and 23 bases separated the two germline ends. The CDR3 nucleotides read TGCGCCAGCAGCCGTGGAGTCTCCCCCGGCCTGGGCGGCTACACCTTC. Protein product: CASSRGVSPGLGGYTF.

This chain links TRBV5-1 with TRBJ2-2; no clear D gene. V lost 0 bases to trimming and J lost 4 bases, with 7 bases between them. CDR3 length: 14 residues. Germline V CDR1 and CDR2: SGHRS, YFSETQ. The CDR3 region is CASSLEARTGELFF. The CDR3 DNA follows: TGCGCCAGCAGCTTGGAGGCGCGCACCGGGGAGCTGTTTTTT.

This chain uses TRBV7-9 with TRBJ1-4; D is possibly TRBD1 (6 bases). The V end lost 5 bases, the J end lost 7 bases, and 14 bases lay between the germline ends. Germline V lookup: CDR1 SEHNR, CDR2 FQNEAQ (reference sequence). The CDR3 extends over 14 amino acids. The CDR3 region has the DNA TGTGCCAGCAGCACTACAGGGCTCAGTGAAAAACTGTTTTTT. It yields the protein CASSTTGLSEKLFF. Supplemented by reference TRBV7-9 and TRBJ1-4, the full variable domain reads DTGVSQNPRHKITKRGQNVTFRCDPISEHNRLYWYRQTLGQGPEFLTYFQNEAQLEKSRLLSDRFSAERPKGSFSTLEIQRTEQGDSAMYLCASSTTGLSEKLFFGSGTQLSVL.

The chain uses TRBV11-2 and TRBJ2-7, with TRBD2 identical over 8 bases. The germline V gene has CDR1 SGHAT and CDR2 FQNNGV. The CDR3 extends over 15 amino acids. Losses at the gene ends were 5 bases for V and 0 bases for J; bases not matched to a gene: 6. DNA for the CDR3: TGTGCCAGCAGCACCCCCGGGACTAGCTCCTACGAGCAGTACTTC. Translation: CASSTPGTSSYEQYF. Supplemented by reference TRBV11-2 and TRBJ2-7, the full variable domain reads EAGVAQSPRYKIIEKRQSVAFWCNPISGHATLYWYQQILGQGPKLLIQFQNNGVVDDSQLPKDRFSAERLKGVDSTLKIQPAKLEDSAVYLCASSTPGTSSYEQYFGPGTRLTVT.

This chain connects TRBV5-5 to TRBJ2-7; the match to TRBD2 covers 10 bases. This CDR3 has 16 residues. The ends lost 3 bases at V and 3 bases at J; junction bases unmatched: 9. Per the germline V gene, CDR1 is SGHKS and CDR2 is YYEKEE (reference sequence). The chain's CDR3 is CASSWAGTSVYYEQYF. The CDR3 bases are TGTGCCAGCAGCTGGGCCGGGACTAGCGTGTACTACGAGCAGTACTTC.

This rearrangement joins TRBV7-6 to TRBJ1-2, with TRBD1 as a possible D gene (5 bases). Trimming cost V 1 base and J 10 bases, with 16 bases left between them. Germline V CDR1 and CDR2: SGHVS, FNYEAQ. There are 14 residues in the CDR3. CDR3 in DNA: TGTGCCAGCAGCTTAGGGGGTGGGGGTTCTGTCTACACCTTC. Protein: CASSLGGGGSVYTF.

The V gene is TRBV9, the J gene TRBJ2-7; 10 positions match TRBD1. The CDR3 length is 16 residues. V trimming: 4 bases; J trimming: 7 bases; junction bases outside the gene matches: 14. Germline V gives CDR1 SGDLS, CDR2 YYNGEE. The CDR3: CASSPGVGQGFGEQYF. DNA for the CDR3: TGTGCCAGCAGCCCGGGAGTGGGACAGGGGTTTGGGGAGCAGTACTTC.

The V call is TRBV11-2, the J call TRBJ2-3; D gene ambiguous. Looked up from germline, CDR1 is SGHAT and CDR2 is FQNNGV. The CDR3 covers 17 residues. Trimming shortened V by 2 bases and J by 5 bases, and 20 bases separated the two germline ends. CDR3 nucleotides: TGTGCCAGCAGCTTATTAGGAGCCTCCACCTCTATAGATACGCAGTATTTT. As protein: CASSLLGASTSIDTQYF.

The V and J genes are TRBV6-6 and TRBJ2-7; D tentatively fits TRBD1 or TRBD2 (5 bases each). The CDR3 runs 14 residues. CDR1 MNHNY and CDR2 SVGAGI come from the germline V gene (reference sequence). Trimming removed 6 bases at V and 0 bases at J, with 12 bases between. CDR3 loop: CASRGDGSSYEQYF. The CDR3 DNA sequence: TGTGCCAGCAGAGGGGACGGAAGCTCCTACGAGCAGTACTTC.

V gene TRBV7-3 combines with J gene TRBJ2-3; D unclear. V was trimmed by 0 bases and J by 0 bases, leaving 19 bases between them. The V gene's germline CDR1 is SGHTA and CDR2 FQGTGA. CDR3 length equals 19 residues. The CDR3 reads CASSLTGKGPPFSTDTQYF. DNA of the CDR3: TGTGCCAGCAGCTTAACGGGGAAAGGGCCCCCGTTTAGCACAGATACGCAGTATTTT.

The chain links TRBV7-9 to TRBJ2-6; D may match TRBD1 or TRBD2 (5 bases each). CDR1 and CDR2 (germline): SEHNR, FQNEAQ (reference sequence). There are 19 residues in the CDR3. V was shortened by 2 bases and J by 0 bases, with 17 bases between the two germline ends. The CDR3 spells CASSLFPQGPLSGANVLTF. The CDR3 nucleotides are TGTGCCAGCAGCTTATTCCCCCAGGGACCTCTCTCTGGGGCCAACGTCCTGACTTTC.

This sequence joins TRBV5-1 and TRBJ2-3, with a tentative D call TRBD2 (6 bases). Per the germline V gene, CDR1 is SGHRS and CDR2 is YFSETQ. V was clipped by 1 base and J by 1 base, with 16 bases between them. CDR3 length: 17 amino acids. CDR3 bases: TGCGCCAGCAGCTTGAGCACCGGCGGGGTGGGCACAGATACGCAGTATTTT. As protein: CASSLSTGGVGTDTQYF.

This sequence joins TRBV19 and TRBJ2-7, with D perhaps matching TRBD1 (5 bases). CDR1 and CDR2 (germline): LNHDA, SQIVND (reference sequence). The germline V and J ends were trimmed by 3 bases and 4 bases, with 7 bases remaining between them. There are 12 residues in the CDR3. This CDR3 is CASSMTAYEQYF. DNA for the CDR3: TGTGCCAGTAGTATGACAGCGTACGAGCAGTACTTC.

Comments on this clone: One end of the junction varies from germline; a read error may be responsible. The chain couples TRBV10-3 to TRBJ1-1, with D possibly matching TRBD1 (5 bases). The V gene's germline CDR1 is ENHRY and CDR2 SYGVKD. The CDR3 is 12 residues long. The CDR3 DNA is TGTGCCACCACCCGGGGGAACGCTGAAGCTTTCTTT. Translation: CATTRGNAEAFF.

This clone turned up a few times. At one boundary the junction diverges from the germline segment, which might be a read error. The rearrangement joins TRBV6-5 to TRBJ1-2, with D possibly matching TRBD1 (6 bases). This CDR3 is built from 11 residues. The germline V gene encodes CDR1 MNHEY and CDR2 SVGAGI. The CDR3 loop is CASSRPPDRAF. As DNA, the CDR3 is TGTGCCAGCAGTCGACCCCCGGACAGAGCGTTC.